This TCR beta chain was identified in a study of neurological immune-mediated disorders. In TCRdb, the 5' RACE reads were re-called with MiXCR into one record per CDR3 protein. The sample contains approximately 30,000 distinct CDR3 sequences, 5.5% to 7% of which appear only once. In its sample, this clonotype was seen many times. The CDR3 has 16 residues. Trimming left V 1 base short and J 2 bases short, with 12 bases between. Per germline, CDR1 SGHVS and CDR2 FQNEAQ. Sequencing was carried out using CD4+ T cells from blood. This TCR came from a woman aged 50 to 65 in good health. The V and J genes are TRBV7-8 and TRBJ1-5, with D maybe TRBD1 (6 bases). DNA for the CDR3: TGTGCCAGCAGCTTAGAAACAGGGTTTGGCAATCAGCCCCAGCATTTT. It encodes CASSLETGFGNQPQHF.